Following are 27 T cell receptor beta chains from one sample sequenced in a study of T cell responses to AZD1222 COVID-19 vaccine. This table comes from immunoSEQ multiplex PCR, and its TCRdb copy is limited to in-frame clones, with some not included. Counted here are about 150,000 clones, around 88% occurring once; the ten biggest clones make up around 2.3%. The material sequenced was peripheral blood, taken on day 0 of AZD1222 vaccination. These receptors all stem from an adult in good health.

The chain carries TRBV28 and TRBJ1-5; possibly TRBD1 for D (5 bases). V was trimmed by 3 bases and J by 1 base, leaving 7 bases between them. The germline V gene has CDR1 MDHEN and CDR2 SYDVKM. The CDR3 loop spans 14 amino acids. The CDR3 is CASSLWGSNQPQHF. In DNA form, the CDR3 reads TGTGCCAGCAGTTTGTGGGGGAGCAATCAGCCCCAGCATTTT.

The chain has TRBV28 and TRBJ1-3; maybe TRBD1 (6 bases). This CDR3 comprises 15 residues. Germline-derived CDR1 and CDR2 are MDHEN and SYDVKM. The germline V and J ends were trimmed by 7 bases and 0 bases, with 13 bases remaining between them. The CDR3 is CASIPYRDSGNTIYF. The CDR3 DNA follows: TGTGCCAGCATCCCCTACAGGGACTCTGGAAACACCATATATTTT.

To note about this clone: Within the sample, other DNA sequences also encode this same CDR3. This chain joins TRBV4-2 and TRBJ1-1, with 8 bases identical to TRBD1. V dropped 1 base and J dropped 4; count of bases not matched to a gene: 5. The CDR3 is made up of 15 amino acids. CDR1 is LGHNA and CDR2 is YNFKEQ in the germline V gene. CDR3 sequence (DNA): TGTGCCAGCAGCCAAGCCGGACAGGGAGGCACTGAAGCTTTCTTT. This sequence encodes CASSQAGQGGTEAFF.

This chain links TRBV11-2 with TRBJ1-3; D is undetermined. The CDR3 has 13 amino acids. Germline V lookup: CDR1 SGHAT, CDR2 FQNNGV. Trimming shortened V by 3 bases and J by 0 bases, and 3 bases separated the two germline ends. As DNA, the CDR3 is TGTGCCAGCAGCTTTAGCTCTGGAAACACCATATATTTT. Protein sequence: CASSFSSGNTIYF.

This chain connects TRBV7-9 to TRBJ2-7; the match to TRBD2 covers 8 bases. Trimming removed 5 bases from V and 0 bases from J; junction bases left unmatched: 3. CDR3 size: 14 residues. The V gene's germline CDR1 is SEHNR and CDR2 FQNEAQ (reference sequence). CDR3 nucleotide sequence: TGTGCCAGCAGCATCGGGGGGGGCTCCTACGAGCAGTACTTC. Translating gives CASSIGGGSYEQYF.

The chain carries TRBV14 and TRBJ1-1; TRBD1 agrees at 7 bases. Germline V CDR1 and CDR2: SGHDN, FVKESK. Losses at the gene ends were 2 bases for V and 4 bases for J; bases not matched to a gene: 16. The CDR3 loop spans 18 amino acids. CDR3 nucleotide sequence: TGTGCCAGCAGCCAATGGCTAGGGGGCGATTTTGGTTCCACTGAAGCTTTCTTT. Translated: CASSQWLGGDFGSTEAFF. Variable domain in full (rest from reference TRBV14 and TRBJ1-1): EAGVTQFPSHSVIEKGQTVTLRCDPISGHDNLYWYRRVMGKEIKFLLHFVKESKQDESGMPNNRFLAERTGGTYSTLKVQPAELEDSGVYFCASSQWLGGDFGSTEAFFGQGTRLTVV.

V usage is TRBV5-4 and J usage is TRBJ1-6; D gene ambiguous. Trimming left V 5 bases short and J 7 bases short, with 10 bases between. The CDR3 is 13 residues long. Germline V CDR1 and CDR2: SGHNT, YYREEE (reference sequence). This CDR3 reads CASSSEWNSPLHF. CDR3 sequence (DNA): TGTGCCAGCAGTTCAGAGTGGAATTCACCCCTCCACTTT.

This clone was recorded once. The chain recombines TRBV2 with TRBJ1-5, with D unresolved. The CDR3 is 13 amino acids. The V gene's germline CDR1 is SNHLY and CDR2 FYNNEI. V lost 6 bases and J 3 bases, leaving 9 bases between the germline ends. CDR3 coding DNA: TGTGCCAGCAGGAGAGGGAACAATCAGCCCCAGCATTTT. Its translation is CASRRGNNQPQHF. Complete variable domain (other parts from reference TRBV2 and TRBJ1-5): EPEVTQTPSHQVTQMGQEVILRCVPISNHLYFYWYRQILGQKVEFLVSFYNNEISEKSEIFDDQFSVERPDGSNFTLKIRSTKLEDSAMYFCASRRGNNQPQHFGDGTRLSIL.

V gene TRBV7-2 combines with J gene TRBJ1-3; no clear D. Germline V gene lookup returns CDR1 SGHTA and CDR2 FQGNSA. Trimming stripped 5 bases from V and 5 bases from J, with 10 bases between. The CDR3 sequence is 13 residues long. The CDR3 DNA reads as TGTGCCAGCAGCCCTTCCTCCCGAAACACCATATATTTT. Translation: CASSPSSRNTIYF.

A few counts support this clone. The chain combines TRBV25-1 with TRBJ1-5; 9 nucleotides match TRBD1. Germline V CDR1 and CDR2: MGHDK, SYGVNS. Unmatched junction bases numbered 2, after V lost 2 bases and J lost 6 bases. The CDR3 spans 14 residues. CDR3 loop: CASSEGTGFQPQHF. The CDR3, as DNA: TGTGCCAGCAGTGAAGGGACAGGGTTTCAGCCCCAGCATTTT.

The CDR3 sequence is CASSPDRANTGELFF. The CDR3 DNA reads TGTGCCAGCAGCCCGGACAGGGCGAACACCGGGGAGCTGTTTTTT. This chain uses TRBV11-1 with TRBJ2-2; 8 nucleotides agree with TRBD1. This CDR3 comprises 15 residues. CDR1 SGHAT and CDR2 FQDESV come from the germline V gene (reference sequence). J was trimmed by 0 bases and V by 5 bases; bases with no gene match: 2. Full variable domain (missing parts from reference TRBV11-1 and TRBJ2-2): EAEVAQSPRYKITEKSQAVAFWCDPISGHATLYWYRQILGQGPELLVQFQDESVVDDSQLPKDRFSAERLKGVDSTLKIQPAELGDSAMYLCASSPDRANTGELFFGEGSRLTVL.

J is TRBJ2-2 and V is TRBV6-2 or TRBV6-3; maybe TRBD1 (5 bases). Trimming cost V 2 bases and J 1 base, with 5 bases left between them. Germline CDR1 and CDR2: MNHEY and SVGEGT. CDR3 length: 14 residues. For the CDR3, the DNA is TGTGCCAGCAGTTACCAGGGGAACACCGGGGAGCTGTTTTTT. This sequence encodes CASSYQGNTGELFF.

A remark on this clone: Germline and junction disagree at one end, which may indicate a read error. V usage is TRBV7-7 and J usage is TRBJ2-1; D is ambiguous. There are 15 residues in the CDR3. Germline assignment: CDR1 SSHAT and CDR2 FNYEAQ (reference sequence). The CDR3 sequence is CASSPERNVYNEQFF. In DNA form, the CDR3 reads TGTGCTAGCAGCCCCGAGAGGAACGTATACAATGAGCAGTTCTTC. Based on the CDR3 plus reference TRBV7-7 and TRBJ2-1, the full variable domain is GAGVSQSPRYKVTKRGQDVTLRCDPISSHATLYWYQQALGQGPEFLTYFNYEAQPDKSGLPSDRFSAERPEGSISTLTIQRTEQRDSAMYRCASSPERNVYNEQFFGPGTRLTVL.

The chain links TRBV11-2 to TRBJ2-3, with D possibly being TRBD2 (5 bases). Germline V lookup: CDR1 SGHAT, CDR2 FQNNGV. Trimming shortened V by 0 bases and J by 4 bases, and 17 bases separated the two germline ends. The CDR3 extends over 17 amino acids. The CDR3 sequence: CASSLDWVLGRSDTQYF. CDR3 nucleotides: TGTGCCAGCAGCTTAGATTGGGTACTAGGGCGCTCAGATACGCAGTATTTT.

The chain carries TRBV6-5 and TRBJ1-5; 7 bases map to TRBD1. The CDR3 contains 14 residues. Per germline, CDR1 MNHEY and CDR2 SVGAGI. J gave up 6 bases and V 5 bases, and 7 bases lay outside the gene matches. CDR3 amino acids: CASSRAGGGQPQHF. The CDR3 DNA is TGTGCCAGCAGTAGGGCAGGGGGAGGTCAGCCCCAGCATTTT.

This chain uses TRBV7-9 with TRBJ1-2, with TRBD1 as a possible D gene (5 bases). Trimming removed 5 bases at V and 7 bases at J, with 11 bases between. Germline CDR1 is SEHNR and CDR2 is FQNEAQ (reference sequence). The CDR3 runs to 12 residues. The DNA of the CDR3 is TGTGCCAGCAGCACGGGGGTGGGTGGCTACACCTTC. Translated: CASSTGVGGYTF.

This clone was found once. Distinct nucleotide sequences in the sample also encode this CDR3. The V gene is TRBV27, the J gene TRBJ2-7, with a tentative D call TRBD1 (6 bases). This CDR3 spans 14 amino acids. CDR1 and CDR2 (germline): MNHEY, SMNVEV (reference sequence). Trimming removed 5 bases from V and 2 bases from J, with 13 bases in between. The CDR3 bases are TGTGCCAGCAGTCCCTCGACAGGACCCTACGAGCAGTACTTC. It encodes CASSPSTGPYEQYF.

With respect to this clone: Other DNA sequences in this sample translate to the same CDR3. The V gene is TRBV18, the J gene TRBJ1-5, with 8 bases that match TRBD1. This CDR3 has 14 residues. From germline, CDR1 is KGHSH and CDR2 LQKENI. With 6 bases clipped from V and 4 bases from J, the junction kept 5 bases outside the gene matches. CDR3: CASSLGQGNQPQHF. Written as DNA, the CDR3 is TGTGCCAGCTCCCTTGGACAGGGAAATCAGCCCCAGCATTTT.

This clone came up once. DNA of the CDR3: TGTGCCACTGCAGGAGACGGACTACAAAACAATGAGCAGTTCTTC. This codes for CATAGDGLQNNEQFF. This chain connects TRBV24-1 to TRBJ2-1; tentative D call: TRBD2 (6 bases). Trimming removed 10 bases from V and 5 bases from J, with 20 bases in between. The CDR3 consists of 15 residues. Germline V lookup: CDR1 KGHDR, CDR2 SFDVKD.

The V gene is TRBV6-6, the J gene TRBJ1-2; no definite D call. V was pared by 4 bases and J by 8 bases, with 14 bases between. CDR3 length: 13 amino acids. The germline CDR1 and CDR2 sequences are MNHNY and SVGAGI (reference sequence). The CDR3 coding sequence is TGTGCCAGCAGTTTCTTACGGGGAGAAGGCTACACCTTC. Translated, it gives CASSFLRGEGYTF.

V is TRBV7-2 and J is TRBJ2-1, with D perhaps TRBD2 (5 bases). V lost 5 bases to trimming and J lost 8 bases, with 19 bases between them. The germline V gene has CDR1 SGHTA and CDR2 FQGNSA. The CDR3 consists of 15 residues. The CDR3 here is CASSPSGRFGYEQFF. In DNA form, the CDR3 reads TGTGCCAGCAGCCCGAGTGGGAGATTTGGCTATGAGCAGTTCTTC.

The chain carries TRBV6-5 and TRBJ1-6; no definite D call. The CDR3 loop spans 13 amino acids. Per germline, CDR1 MNHEY and CDR2 SVGAGI. V dropped 7 bases and J dropped 6 bases, with 10 bases sitting between them. In nucleotides, the CDR3 is TGTGCCAGCAATACGCAGGCTAATTCACCCCTCCACTTT. As protein: CASNTQANSPLHF.

This rearrangement joins TRBV10-2 to TRBJ1-1; D is unresolved. CDR3 length: 13 amino acids. Per the germline V gene, CDR1 is WSHSY and CDR2 is SAAADI. V lost 3 bases and J 4 bases, leaving 9 bases between the germline ends. CDR3 sequence (DNA): TGCGCCAGCAGTGATCGAGGTATCACTGAAGCTTTCTTT. It encodes CASSDRGITEAFF.

The V gene is TRBV6-5, the J gene TRBJ2-7; D may be TRBD1 or TRBD2 (5 bases each). The V end was cut by 7 bases, the J end by 2 bases, with 9 bases between. CDR1 MNHEY and CDR2 SVGAGI come from the germline V gene. The CDR3 spans 12 residues. This CDR3 reads CASKKGPYEQYF. The CDR3 DNA sequence: TGTGCCAGCAAAAAGGGACCCTACGAGCAGTACTTC.

This clone was found once. The rearrangement joins TRBV16 to TRBJ2-2, with unresolved D. This CDR3 has 12 amino acids. CDR1 KGHSY and CDR2 FQNENV come from the germline V gene. Trimming shortened V by 3 bases and J by 7 bases, and 6 bases separated the two germline ends. CDR3 amino acids: CASSHRGGELFF. CDR3 bases: TGTGCCAGCAGCCATCGAGGCGGGGAGCTGTTTTTT.

The chain combines TRBV28 with TRBJ2-1; 7 nucleotides align to TRBD2. Germline loops: CDR1 MDHEN, CDR2 SYDVKM. The CDR3 has 17 amino acids. Trimming took 6 bases from V and 4 from J; bases not matched to a gene: 15. The CDR3 DNA reads as TGTGCCAGCAGGGCGACGGCCGGACTAGGCCCGTACAATGAGCAGTTCTTC. Its protein product is CASRATAGLGPYNEQFF.

The V call is TRBV19, the J call TRBJ2-7; 7 bases align to TRBD1. Germline V lookup: CDR1 LNHDA, CDR2 SQIVND (reference sequence). V shed 8 bases and J 5 bases; nucleotides not matched to a gene: 6. This CDR3 contains 12 residues. CDR3: CASGDRFNEQYF. The CDR3 bases are TGTGCCAGTGGGGACAGATTCAACGAGCAGTACTTC.